This T cell receptor (beta chain) was captured in a study of cytomegalovirus exposure and HLA in healthy donors. General observations from the study: Researchers reportedly found TCR beta sequences accurately predicted most subjects' HLA-A and HLA-B alleles.

The PCR contained 60 Vbeta and 13 Jbeta primers. Profiling relied on immunoSEQ multiplex PCR, and the TCRdb table lists in-frame clones only, not all of them. Of about 160,000 clones in the sample, roughly 80% were seen once. The germline CDR1 and CDR2 sequences are PRHDT and FYEKMQ (reference sequence). Trimming cost V 5 bases and J 0 bases; bases outside gene matches: 7. This CDR3 contains 16 residues. In regard to this clone: What it binds is not known.

The source of this sequence is a man younger than 45 in good health and CMV-seropositive. Source material: PBMCs. The chain joins TRBV13 to TRBJ2-3; 8 bases line up with TRBD2. The CDR3 bases are TGTGCCAGCAGCCCCGGGACTAGTTTTAGCACAGATACGCAGTATTTT. As protein: CASSPGTSFSTDTQYF.